One T cell receptor (beta chain) is described in this entry. Assay: immunoSEQ multiplex PCR; the TCRdb copy retains only in-frame clones and omits some. This sample has about 130,000 clones; approximately 94% occur once, and the top ten carry about 1.7%. These data come from a study of control samples from healthy donors and cancer patients. From germline, CDR1 is SGHKS and CDR2 YYEKEE (reference sequence). Trimming took 0 bases from V and 5 from J, leaving 5 bases between them. The CDR3 is made up of 13 amino acids. The sample was PBMCs. The V call is TRBV5-5, the J call TRBJ1-4; the D is unclear. The source of this sequence is a man aged 45-65 years with head and neck cancer. This CDR3 is CASSLAGNEKLFF. The CDR3 region has the DNA TGTGCCAGCAGCTTGGCGGGGAATGAAAAACTGTTTTTT. Using reference TRBV5-5 and TRBJ1-4 for the parts outside the CDR3, the full variable domain is DAGVTQSPTHLIKTRGQQVTLRCSPISGHKSVSWYQQVLGQGPQFIFQYYEKEERGRGNFPDRFSARQFPNYSSELNVNALLLGDSALYLCASSLAGNEKLFFGSGTQLSVL.